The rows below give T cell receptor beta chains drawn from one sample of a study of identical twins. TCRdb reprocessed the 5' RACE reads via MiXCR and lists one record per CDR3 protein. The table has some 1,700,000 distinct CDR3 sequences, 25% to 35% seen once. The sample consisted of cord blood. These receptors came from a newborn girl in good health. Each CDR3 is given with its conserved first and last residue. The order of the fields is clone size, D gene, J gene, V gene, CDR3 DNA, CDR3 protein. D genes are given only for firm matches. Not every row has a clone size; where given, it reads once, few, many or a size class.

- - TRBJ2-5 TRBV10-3 TGTGCCATCAGGAGAGGTGGCAGGCAAGAGACCCAGTACTTC CAIRRGGRQETQYF
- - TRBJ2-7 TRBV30 TGTGCCTGGAGTGTTTGGTTTTACGAGCAGTACTTC CAWSVWFYEQYF
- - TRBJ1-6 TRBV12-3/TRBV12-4 TGTGCCAGCAGTTTAGCCGGCAGGAGCGGCAATTCACCCCTCCACTTT CASSLAGRSGNSPLHF
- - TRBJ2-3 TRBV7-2 TGTGCCAGCAGCTTAGGCCCCGGTACGCAGTATTTT CASSLGPGTQYF
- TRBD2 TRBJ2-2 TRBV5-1 TGCGCCAGCAGCTACACTAGCGGGGGCGGCGGGGAGCTGTTTTTT CASSYTSGGGGELFF
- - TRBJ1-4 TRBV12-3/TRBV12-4 TGTGCCAGCAGTTTAGATGGGGCGAAGACCTCTAATGAAAAACTGTTTTTT CASSLDGAKTSNEKLFF
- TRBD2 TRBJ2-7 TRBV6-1 TGTGCCAGCAGTACCCGGCCGGGACTAGCTCGGATGGAGCAGTACTTC CASSTRPGLARMEQYF
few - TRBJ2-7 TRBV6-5 TGTGCCAGCAGCCACAAGGCCCCAACCTACGTGCAGTACTTC CASSHKAPTYVQYF
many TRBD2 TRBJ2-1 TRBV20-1 TGCAGTGCTAGCGGACTAGCGGGCACCTACAATGAGCAGTTCTTC CSASGLAGTYNEQFF
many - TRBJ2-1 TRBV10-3 TGTGCCATCAGTGGCCGTCGCAATGAGCAGTTCTTC CAISGRRNEQFF
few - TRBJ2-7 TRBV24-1 TGTGCCACCAGTGATTTGGTCAGGGGATTTTACGAGCAGTACTTC CATSDLVRGFYEQYF
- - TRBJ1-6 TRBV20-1 TGCAGTGCTAGAGAGAGGGGACCGTACGGGACCCTCCACTTT CSARERGPYGTLHF
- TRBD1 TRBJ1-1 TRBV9 TGTGCCAGCAGCGCCCGATCAGGGGGCACTGAAGCTTTCTTT CASSARSGGTEAFF
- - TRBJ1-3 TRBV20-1 TGCAGTGCTAGAGATAATTTACGGTTTAGCTCTGGAAACACCATATATTTT CSARDNLRFSSGNTIYF
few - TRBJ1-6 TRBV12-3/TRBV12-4 TGTGCCAGCAGTTTCGGGCAGTCTAATTCACCCCTCCACTTT CASSFGQSNSPLHF
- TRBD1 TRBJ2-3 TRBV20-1 TGCAGTGCACGACCTCGAGCAGGGGGAGGCACAGATACGCAGTATTTT CSARPRAGGGTDTQYF
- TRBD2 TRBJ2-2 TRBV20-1 TGCAGTGCTCCCACTAGCGGAGGTTCCACCGGGGAGCTGTTTTTT CSAPTSGGSTGELFF
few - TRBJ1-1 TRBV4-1 TGCGCCAGCAGCCAAGACTGGAGGGGCACTCTTGAAGCTTTCTTT CASSQDWRGTLEAFF
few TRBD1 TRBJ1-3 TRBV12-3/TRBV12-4 TGTGCCAGCAGCAGGACAGGGGCAAGAGGAAACACCATATATTTT CASSRTGARGNTIYF
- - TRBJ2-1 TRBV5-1 TGCGCCAGCAGCTTGAGTACCAGTCTATACAATGAGCAGTTCTTC CASSLSTSLYNEQFF
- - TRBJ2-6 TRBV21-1 TGTGCCAGCAGCATACTTTACTCTGGGGCCAACGTCCTGACTTTC CASSILYSGANVLTF
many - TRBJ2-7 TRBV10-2 TGCGCCAGCAGCCTCCGGACGCTTTCCTACGAGCAGTACTTC CASSLRTLSYEQYF
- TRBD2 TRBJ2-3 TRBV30 TGTGCCTGGATCCTAAGCGGGGGTGGCACAGATACGCAGTATTTT CAWILSGGGTDTQYF
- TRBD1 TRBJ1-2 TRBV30 TGTGCCTGGGCCCCGACAGGGGGTTACACCTATGGCTACACCTTC CAWAPTGGYTYGYTF
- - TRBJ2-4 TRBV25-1 TGTGCCAGCAGTGAATTACCAGGCGGAAACATTCAGTACTTC CASSELPGGNIQYF
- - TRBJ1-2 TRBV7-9 TGTGCCAGCAGCTTAATGAAAGGGGTCGCTACACCTAACTATGGCTACACCTTC CASSLMKGVATPNYGYTF
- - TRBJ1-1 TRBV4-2 TGTGCCAGCAGCCCCGTGGGGCCGGACACTGAAGCTTTCTTT CASSPVGPDTEAFF
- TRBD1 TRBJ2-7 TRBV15 TGTGCCACCAGCGAGGGGGACAGGGGAGAAAACGAGCAGTACTTC CATSEGDRGENEQYF
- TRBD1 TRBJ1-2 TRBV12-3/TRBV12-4 TGTGCCAGCAGCACCGGGACAGGGGCCTATGGCTACACCTTC CASSTGTGAYGYTF
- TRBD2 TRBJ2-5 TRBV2 TGTGCCAGCAGTTCTAGCGGGAGGTTGAATGAGCAGTACTTC CASSSSGRLNEQYF
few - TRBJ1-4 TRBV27 TGTGCCAGCAGTTACAGGGCGGGTGAAAAACTGTTTTTT CASSYRAGEKLFF
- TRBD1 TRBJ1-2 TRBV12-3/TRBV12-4 TGTGCCAGCAGTGTGGACAGGGGAAGGTCTAACTATGGCTACACCTTC CASSVDRGRSNYGYTF
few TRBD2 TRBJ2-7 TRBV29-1 TGCAGCGTTGATCGGGAGGACGAGCAGTACTTC CSVDREDEQYF
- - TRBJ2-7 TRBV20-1 TGCAGTGCTTCCAGAGGGCCTGACGAGCAGTACTTC CSASRGPDEQYF
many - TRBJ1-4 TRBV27 TGTGCCAGCAGTTTATCGACAGCAACTAATGAAAAACTGTTTTTT CASSLSTATNEKLFF
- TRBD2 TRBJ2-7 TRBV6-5 TGTGCCAGCAGTTACGGGGTAGCGGGAGACGAGCAGTACTTC CASSYGVAGDEQYF
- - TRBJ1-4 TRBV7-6 TGTGCCAGCAGCTTAGCGGACCACCGGGGTGAAAAACTGTTTTTT CASSLADHRGEKLFF
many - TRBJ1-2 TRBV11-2 TGTGCCAGCAGCTTAGACCCCCCCTTAGCTAACTATGGCTACACCTTC CASSLDPPLANYGYTF
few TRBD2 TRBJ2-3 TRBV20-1 TGCAGTGCTAGAATCGGGACTAGCGGGAGGGGGCGCACAGATACGCAGTATTTT CSARIGTSGRGRTDTQYF
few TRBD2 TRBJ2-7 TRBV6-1 TGTGCCAGCAGCTCTTATACTAGCGGGGGAACCTTTCCCTACGAGCAGTACTTC CASSSYTSGGTFPYEQYF
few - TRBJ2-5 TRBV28 TGTGCCAGCAGTTTCCAGGGTTCCCAAGAGACCCAGTACTTC CASSFQGSQETQYF
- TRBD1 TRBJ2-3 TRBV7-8 TGTGCCAGCAGCCCAACCCGGGACAGACGCTACACAGATACGCAGTATTTT CASSPTRDRRYTDTQYF
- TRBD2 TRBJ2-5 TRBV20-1 TGCAGTGCTAGCAGTAGCGGGAGGGGGGAGACCCAGTACTTC CSASSSGRGETQYF
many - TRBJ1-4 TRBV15 TGTGCCACCAGCAGAGGACAGGCGATTAATGAAAAACTGTTTTTT CATSRGQAINEKLFF
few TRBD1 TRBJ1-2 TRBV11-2 TGTGCCAGCAGCGCGACAGGGCTCTATGGCTACACCTTC CASSATGLYGYTF
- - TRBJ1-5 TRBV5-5 TGTGCCAGCAGCTTGTACGGGGCAGGCCAGCCCCAGCATTTT CASSLYGAGQPQHF
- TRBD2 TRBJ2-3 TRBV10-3 TGTGCCATCAGTATAGCGGGGGCCAGCACAGATACGCAGTATTTT CAISIAGASTDTQYF
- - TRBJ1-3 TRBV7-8 TGTGCCAGCAGCCCTAACAGGATCTCTGGAAACACCATATATTTT CASSPNRISGNTIYF